Listed here are 18 T cell receptor beta chains from one sample, sequenced in a study of blood T cell repertoires in COVID-19. The protocol was immunoSEQ multiplex PCR, while the TCRdb copy is restricted to in-frame clones and leaves out a portion. The data hold about 150,000 clones, with around 83% observed a single time. What was sequenced was peripheral blood. The receptors derive from a woman aged 60 to 75 with COVID-19, enrolled during active disease.

The chain links TRBV6-6 to TRBJ2-2; D is perhaps TRBD2 (6 bases). Germline V CDR1 and CDR2: MNHNY, SVGAGI (reference sequence). Deletions cut 8 bases from V and 2 bases from J, with 12 bases between. The CDR3 contains 14 residues. The CDR3 bases are TGTGCCAGCGAGGGAGGAGCTAACACCGGGGAGCTGTTTTTT. Amino acids: CASEGGANTGELFF.

J is TRBJ2-2 and V is TRBV10-3, with TRBD2 matching over 11 bases. The V gene's germline CDR1 is ENHRY and CDR2 SYGVKD. There are 16 residues in the CDR3. The junction had 9 bases not matched to a gene; V was cut back by 8 bases and J by 4 bases. CDR3: CAISLAGGVVTGELFF. CDR3 sequence (DNA): TGTGCCATCTCCCTAGCGGGGGGAGTAGTCACCGGGGAGCTGTTTTTT.

V is TRBV25-1 and J is TRBJ1-2; 7 nucleotides agree with TRBD1. V gave up 3 bases and J gave up 1 base; unmatched junction bases: 11. CDR1 and CDR2 from the germline V gene are MGHDK and SYGVNS. This CDR3 comprises 17 residues. The CDR3, as DNA: TGTGCCAGCAGTGACCCGAGGGGGCACCCAGATAACTATGGCTACACCTTC. This codes for CASSDPRGHPDNYGYTF.

The rearrangement links TRBV24-1 to TRBJ1-1; 9 bases map to TRBD1. Germline CDR1 and CDR2: KGHDR and SFDVKD. The junction had 2 bases not matched to a gene; V was cut back by 9 bases and J by 1 base. This CDR3 is built from 13 residues. CDR3: CATRQGGNTEAFF. CDR3 bases: TGTGCCACCCGACAGGGGGGGAACACTGAAGCTTTCTTT.

For the CDR3, the DNA is TGTGCCTGGAGTCCAGGCTTTAATTCACCCCTCCACTTT. Protein: CAWSPGFNSPLHF. The V gene is TRBV30, the J gene TRBJ1-6; no reliable D call. The CDR3 contains 13 residues. With 2 bases removed from V and 6 bases from J, the gap between germline ends came to 8 bases. Germline assignment: CDR1 GTSNPN and CDR2 SVGIG (reference sequence).

V usage is TRBV5-1 and J usage is TRBJ1-2, with D possibly TRBD1 on 5 matching bases. Per the germline V gene, CDR1 is SGHRS and CDR2 is YFSETQ. The CDR3 loop spans 15 amino acids. V gave up 0 bases and J gave up 4 bases, with 13 bases separating them. CDR3 in amino acids: CASSLAPRELYGYTF. The CDR3 DNA sequence: TGCGCCAGCAGCTTGGCCCCCAGGGAACTCTATGGCTACACCTTC.

V gene TRBV9 combines with J gene TRBJ1-4; tentatively, D is TRBD1 (6 bases). Germline CDR1 and CDR2: SGDLS and YYNGEE. V was clipped by 0 bases and J by 7 bases, with 10 bases between them. This CDR3 region has 14 residues. The CDR3 nucleotides read TGTGCCAGCAGCGTAGCGGGGGGCAGTGAAAAACTGTTTTTT. It translates to CASSVAGGSEKLFF.

This clone was counted once. This chain links TRBV16 with TRBJ1-1, with no clear D. V was cut by 4 bases and J by 4 bases, with 16 bases left in between. The CDR3 covers 15 residues. Germline assignment: CDR1 KGHSY and CDR2 FQNENV. In nucleotides, the CDR3 is TGTGCCAGCAGCCCCTCTCGACTGGGAGGCACTGAAGCTTTCTTT. This codes for CASSPSRLGGTEAFF.

The rearrangement links TRBV19 to TRBJ1-1, with D possibly being TRBD1 (5 bases). Germline CDR1 LNHDA, CDR2 SQIVND (reference sequence). Deletions cut 6 bases from V and 3 bases from J, with 23 bases between. The CDR3 consists of 17 residues. The CDR3 sequence: CASSWGTFFGGDTEAFF. CDR3 nucleotide sequence: TGTGCCAGTAGCTGGGGAACCTTTTTCGGGGGGGACACTGAAGCTTTCTTT.

This chain uses TRBV14 with TRBJ2-1, with D perhaps TRBD1 (5 bases). CDR1 SGHDN and CDR2 FVKESK come from the germline V gene. V lost 2 bases and J 1 base, leaving 18 bases between the germline ends. This CDR3 contains 18 residues. The CDR3 region has the DNA TGTGCCAGCAGCCAAAGGGGTTTTGATCCAGAATCCTACAATGAGCAGTTCTTC. Protein sequence: CASSQRGFDPESYNEQFF.

The chain is built from TRBV19 and TRBJ1-5; 8 positions match TRBD1. Germline V CDR1 and CDR2: LNHDA, SQIVND (reference sequence). The CDR3 totals 16 residues. Unmatched junction bases numbered 7, after V lost 6 bases and J lost 0 bases. The CDR3 loop is CASRDRGTRSNQPQHF. CDR3 coding DNA: TGTGCCAGTAGAGACAGGGGCACCCGTAGCAATCAGCCCCAGCATTTT. Complete variable domain (other parts from reference TRBV19 and TRBJ1-5): DGGITQSPKYLFRKEGQNVTLSCEQNLNHDAMYWYRQDPGQGLRLIYYSQIVNDFQKGDIAEGYSVSREKKESFPLTVTSAQKNPTAFYLCASRDRGTRSNQPQHFGDGTRLSIL.

This chain joins TRBV19 and TRBJ1-4, with 10 bases fitting TRBD1. V was clipped by 3 bases and J by 9 bases; unmatched bases: 4. Germline V gene sequence: CDR1 LNHDA, CDR2 SQIVND (reference sequence). This CDR3 comprises 14 residues. CDR3 DNA sequence: TGTGCCAGTAGTATCATGGGACAGGGGCAAAAACTGTTTTTT. This encodes CASSIMGQGQKLFF.

V is TRBV18 and J is TRBJ1-2; 9 bases line up with TRBD1. Germline CDR1 is KGHSH and CDR2 is LQKENI. This CDR3 has 15 amino acids. With V trimmed by 0 bases and J by 4 bases, 3 bases remained unmatched. CDR3 coding DNA: TGTGCCAGCTCACCACCAGCACAGGGGGCCTATGGCTACACCTTC. Protein sequence: CASSPPAQGAYGYTF.

V usage is TRBV28 and J usage is TRBJ1-5; tentatively, D is TRBD1 (6 bases). CDR1 and CDR2 (germline): MDHEN, SYDVKM. CDR3 length equals 15 residues. Trimming took 7 bases from V and 4 from J, leaving 17 bases between them. The CDR3: CASIPSGVGNQPQHF. CDR3 DNA sequence: TGTGCCAGCATTCCCTCAGGGGTAGGGAATCAGCCCCAGCATTTT.

Concerning this clone: An end of the junction differs from the germline gene, which may be a read error. The gene calls are TRBV29-1 and TRBJ1-2; D call uncertain. In germline, CDR1 is SQVTM, CDR2 ANQGSEA. The length of the CDR3 is 12 residues. The chain's CDR3 is CSVVEGWDLVGF. The CDR3 DNA follows: TGCAGCGTTGTCGAGGGTTGGGATTTGGTGGGGTTC.

The V gene is TRBV6-5, the J gene TRBJ2-7, with TRBD2 as a possible D gene (5 bases). Germline CDR1 is MNHEY and CDR2 is SVGAGI. The CDR3 is 13 residues long. The V end lost 4 bases, the J end lost 1 base, and 8 bases lay between the germline ends. The CDR3 loop is CASSSGMSYEQYF. The CDR3 nucleotides read TGTGCCAGCAGTTCGGGGATGTCCTACGAGCAGTACTTC.

The chain combines TRBV7-9 with TRBJ2-1; 9 bases agree with TRBD1. J gave up 8 bases and V 3 bases, and 11 bases lay outside the gene matches. The germline gives CDR1 SEHNR, CDR2 FQNEAQ (reference sequence). The CDR3 consists of 16 residues. CDR3 sequence (DNA): TGTGCCAGCAGCTTTCGTCCCGGGACAGGGACTGATGAGCAGTTCTTC. The encoded protein is CASSFRPGTGTDEQFF.

The J gene is TRBJ2-3, the V gene TRBV3-1 (or the pseudogene TRBV3-2); D is unclear. Per the germline V gene, CDR1 is LGHDT and CDR2 is YNNKEL (reference sequence). Deletions cut 2 bases from V and 0 bases from J, with 9 bases between. The CDR3 totals 15 residues. The CDR3 loop reads CASSQTGASTDTQYF. The CDR3 DNA reads TGTGCCAGCAGCCAAACTGGAGCTAGCACAGATACGCAGTATTTT.